Here is one T cell receptor (beta chain) with its context. Its antigen is not known. V was cut by 0 bases and J by 5 bases, with 11 bases left in between. This CDR3 has 14 amino acids. The germline V gene has CDR1 SGHNT and CDR2 YYREEE (reference sequence). Treatment reported: roughly 10-day PBMC culture with coronavirus spike peptide pools or control peptides (ViraFEST assay). Oncomine TCR Beta short-read sequencing was applied to DNA from cultured CD4+ T cells. Extraction of genomic DNA was performed on cultured CD4+ T cells. MiXCR, applied by TCRdb to the PCR reads, yields one record per CDR3 protein. The repertoire holds about 7,000 distinct CDR3 sequences, approximately 55% seen once, with approximately 35% in the top ten. The data derive from a study of vaccination and CD4 T cells after COVID-19.

V is TRBV5-4 and J is TRBJ1-1; D gene unclear. The TCR was taken from a human donor who had recovered from COVID-19. The specimen sequenced was CD4+ T cells from blood, cultured in vitro. CDR3 region: CASSLAAGGTEAFF. As DNA, the CDR3 is TGTGCCAGCAGCTTGGCCGCAGGAGGAACTGAAGCTTTCTTT.